These 23 T cell receptor beta chains originate from one sample sequenced in a study of blood T cell repertoires in COVID-19 (dated by TCRdb to 2020 to 2022). Libraries were prepared through the immunoSEQ multiplex PCR assay. TCRdb's version of the immuneACCESS table is confined to in-frame rearrangements and falls short of the full clone set. An unresolved V gene accounts for under half of the shortfall where checked; the remainder is of unknown origin. This sample is represented by roughly 220,000 clones; more than 85% of them were singletons. Of the sample, roughly 3% falls within the top ten clones. Sequenced input: peripheral blood. Every receptor here comes from a man in his 60s with acute or convalescent COVID-19.

V and J are TRBV19 and TRBJ2-7; the D gene is possibly TRBD2 (5 bases). Germline values: CDR1 LNHDA, CDR2 SQIVND (reference sequence). V was shortened by 2 bases and J by 7 bases, with 9 bases between the two germline ends. The CDR3 length is 12 residues. The CDR3 DNA follows: TGTGCCAGTAGTATAAGGTCGGGGGAGCAGTACTTC. Protein sequence: CASSIRSGEQYF.

This clone showed up just a few times. The chain has TRBV25-1 and TRBJ1-4; 8 bases are a match to TRBD1. J was trimmed by 4 bases and V by 1 base; bases with no gene match: 11. This CDR3 has 18 residues. Germline CDR1 reads MGHDK; CDR2 reads SYGVNS. The CDR3 protein is CASSELRDRPVGNEKLFF. The CDR3 bases are TGTGCCAGCAGTGAATTACGGGACAGGCCCGTCGGTAATGAAAAACTGTTTTTT. The full variable domain, rest sourced from reference TRBV25-1 and TRBJ1-4, is EADIYQTPRYLVIGTGKKITLECSQTMGHDKMYWYQQDPGMELHLIHYSYGVNSTEKGDLSSESTVSRIRTEHFPLTLESARPSHTSQYLCASSELRDRPVGNEKLFFGSGTQLSVL.

The CDR3 here is CASSLSGGPPFGSPLHF. In nucleotides, the CDR3 is TGTGCCAGCAGCTTATCAGGGGGACCACCCTTTGGCTCACCCCTCCACTTT. The chain combines TRBV7-6 with TRBJ1-6, with TRBD1 matching 7 bases. CDR1 and CDR2 from the germline V gene are SGHVS and FNYEAQ. With 2 bases clipped from V and 10 bases from J, the junction kept 14 bases outside the gene matches. This CDR3 region has 17 residues. Full variable domain (remainder filled in from reference TRBV7-6 and TRBJ1-6): GAGVSQSPRYKVTKRGQDVALRCDPISGHVSLYWYRQALGQGPEFLTYFNYEAQQDKSGLPNDRFSAERPEGSISTLTIQRTEQRDSAMYRCASSLSGGPPFGSPLHFGNGTRLTVT.

V usage is TRBV2 and J usage is TRBJ2-7, with 7 nucleotides matching TRBD1. The CDR3 spans 15 residues. From germline, CDR1 is SNHLY and CDR2 FYNNEI. Trimming cost V 6 bases and J 0 bases; bases outside gene matches: 8. The CDR3 loop reads CASSFDRESSYEQYF. Written as DNA, the CDR3 is TGTGCCAGCAGCTTCGACAGGGAGAGCTCCTACGAGCAGTACTTC. Full variable domain (missing parts from reference TRBV2 and TRBJ2-7): EPEVTQTPSHQVTQMGQEVILRCVPISNHLYFYWYRQILGQKVEFLVSFYNNEISEKSEIFDDQFSVERPDGSNFTLKIRSTKLEDSAMYFCASSFDRESSYEQYFGPGTRLTVT.

The chain uses TRBV6-2 or TRBV6-3 and TRBJ2-5; 9 bases match TRBD2. CDR1 is MNHEY and CDR2 is SVGEGT in the germline V gene. This CDR3 has 15 amino acids. V lost 2 bases to trimming and J lost 6 bases; unmatched junction nucleotides: 7. The CDR3 sequence is CASSYAAGGRQTQYF. The CDR3 coding sequence is TGTGCCAGCAGTTACGCGGCGGGGGGGCGACAGACCCAGTACTTC.

V gene TRBV5-4 combines with J gene TRBJ1-1; 7 bases align to TRBD1. CDR1 and CDR2 from the germline V gene are SGHNT and YYREEE (reference sequence). The CDR3 runs to 13 residues. The V segment lost 7 bases and the J segment 7 bases; nucleotides outside the gene matches: 10. CDR3 in amino acids: CASRKDRMGEAFF. The CDR3 coding sequence is TGTGCCAGCCGGAAGGACAGGATGGGTGAAGCTTTCTTT.

The table lists this clone with a few counts. This chain joins TRBV29-1 and TRBJ2-5; 11 nucleotides align to TRBD2. V lost 7 bases and J lost 2; bases outside the gene matches: 6. The CDR3 loop spans 14 amino acids. Germline V lookup: CDR1 SQVTM, CDR2 ANQGSEA. The chain's CDR3 is CSAGLAGAQETQYF. Here the CDR3 DNA reads TGCAGCGCCGGACTAGCGGGTGCACAAGAGACCCAGTACTTC.

The gene calls are TRBV6-2 or TRBV6-3 and TRBJ2-2, with 8 nucleotides matching TRBD1. This CDR3 comprises 16 residues. V trimming: 2 bases; J trimming: 2 bases; junction bases outside the gene matches: 4. From germline, CDR1 is MNHEY and CDR2 SVGEGT. The CDR3 is CASSYPTGANTGELFF. DNA for the CDR3: TGTGCCAGCAGTTACCCGACAGGGGCCAACACCGGGGAGCTGTTTTTT.

The chain couples TRBV7-3 to TRBJ2-7; 10 bases fit TRBD1. CDR1 is SGHTA and CDR2 is FQGTGA in the germline V gene. J gave up 7 bases and V 0 bases, and 9 bases lay outside the gene matches. The CDR3 runs to 16 residues. The CDR3 reads CASSLTHRDRGDEQYF. The CDR3 DNA is TGTGCCAGCAGCTTAACTCACCGGGACAGGGGTGATGAGCAGTACTTC.

The V call is TRBV11-3, the J call TRBJ2-3; 7 bases are a match to TRBD1. V trimming: 5 bases; J trimming: 5 bases; junction bases outside the gene matches: 7. The germline V gene has CDR1 SGHNT and CDR2 YENEEA. The CDR3 has 14 residues. The CDR3 DNA reads TGTGCCAGCAGCCTCACAGGGGAGCAAGATACGCAGTATTTT. Amino acids: CASSLTGEQDTQYF.

This chain uses TRBV27 with TRBJ1-4; weak D call: TRBD1 (5 bases). Trimming pared 6 bases from V and 0 bases from J, leaving 14 bases between. Germline CDR1 and CDR2: MNHEY and SMNVEV (reference sequence). The CDR3 is 16 residues long. CDR3 loop: CASSPGGVATNEKLFF. The DNA for the CDR3 is TGTGCCAGCAGCCCGGGAGGGGTAGCAACTAATGAAAAACTGTTTTTT.

The rearrangement links TRBV30 to TRBJ2-1; 10 bases agree with TRBD2. The germline gives CDR1 GTSNPN, CDR2 SVGIG (reference sequence). The CDR3 is made up of 16 amino acids. V lost 4 bases, J lost 4 bases, and 10 bases stayed unmatched. As DNA, the CDR3 is TGTGCCTGGACACCTCGGACTAGCGGATTATACAATGAGCAGTTCTTC. It yields the protein CAWTPRTSGLYNEQFF.

This chain uses TRBV6-5 with TRBJ2-1, with D possibly matching TRBD1 (5 bases). Germline V CDR1 and CDR2: MNHEY, SVGAGI. The CDR3 covers 15 residues. V dropped 7 bases and J dropped 4 bases, with 17 bases sitting between them. The chain's CDR3 is CASTRDSSPYNEQFF. In DNA form, the CDR3 reads TGTGCCAGCACTCGAGACAGTTCCCCATACAATGAGCAGTTCTTC.

The chain links TRBV6-1 to TRBJ1-1, with D possibly matching TRBD1 (5 bases). The CDR3 consists of 14 residues. Trimming left V 1 base short and J 4 bases short, with 10 bases between. Germline CDR1 is MNHNS and CDR2 is SASEGT. Here the CDR3 DNA reads TGTGCCAGCAGTGAAGGTCCAGGGCCCACTGAAGCTTTCTTT. Translated, it gives CASSEGPGPTEAFF.

The chain combines TRBV20-1 with TRBJ2-1; 12 bases line up with TRBD2. The V segment lost 6 bases and the J segment 12 bases; nucleotides outside the gene matches: 3. The CDR3 runs to 11 residues. From germline, CDR1 is DFQATT and CDR2 SNEGSKA (reference sequence). CDR3 amino acids: CSATSGGWQFF. The CDR3 DNA sequence: TGCAGTGCGACTAGCGGGGGCTGGCAGTTCTTC.

This clone turned up a few times. This same CDR3 is encoded by further DNA sequences in the sample. The chain has TRBV19 and TRBJ1-2; TRBD1 matches at 7 bases. V shed 4 bases, J shed 1 base, and the junction held 3 bases outside the gene matches. The V gene's germline CDR1 is LNHDA and CDR2 SQIVND (reference sequence). The CDR3 sequence is 14 residues long. The CDR3 region is CASSTGDSNYGYTF. The CDR3 nucleotides are TGTGCCAGTAGTACAGGGGACAGTAACTATGGCTACACCTTC.

The V and J genes are TRBV5-1 and TRBJ1-1, with 8 bases aligning to TRBD1. The CDR3 is made up of 18 amino acids. The germline CDR1 and CDR2 sequences are SGHRS and YFSETQ. V trimming: 0 bases; J trimming: 1 base; junction bases outside the gene matches: 11. CDR3 DNA sequence: TGCGCCAGCAGCTTGGATAGGACAGGGTTGGGACAGAACACTGAAGCTTTCTTT. Amino acids: CASSLDRTGLGQNTEAFF.

V gene TRBV6-2 or TRBV6-3 combines with J gene TRBJ1-1; weak D call: TRBD1 (6 bases). Germline CDR1 and CDR2: MNHEY and SVGEGT. The CDR3 spans 14 residues. With 6 bases removed from V and 0 bases from J, the gap between germline ends came to 11 bases. CDR3 coding DNA: TGTGCCAGCAGCCCCCAGGGGATGAACACTGAAGCTTTCTTT. Translation: CASSPQGMNTEAFF.

The chain joins TRBV5-1 to TRBJ1-1; TRBD1 matches 10 bases. The CDR3 consists of 16 residues. CDR1 is SGHRS, CDR2 YFSETQ, per germline. Trimming took 0 bases from V and 4 from J; bases not matched to a gene: 6. The CDR3 nucleotides read TGCGCCAGCAGCTTGGGGACAGGGGGATATGGCACTGAAGCTTTCTTT. Translating it yields CASSLGTGGYGTEAFF. The whole variable domain, filled in from reference TRBV5-1 and TRBJ1-1, reads KAGVTQTPRYLIKTRGQQVTLSCSPISGHRSVSWYQQTPGQGLQFLFEYFSETQRNKGNFPGRFSGRQFSNSRSEMNVSTLELGDSALYLCASSLGTGGYGTEAFFGQGTRLTVV.

Of note for this clone: The germline gene is not matched at one end of the junction; a read error may be the cause. The V and J genes are TRBV6-1 and TRBJ2-2; tentative D call: TRBD1 (6 bases). The CDR3 extends over 14 amino acids. Germline CDR1 MNHNS, CDR2 SASEGT. CDR3 DNA sequence: TGTGCCAGCAATGAAGTGGCAGGGGTCGGGGAGCTGTTTTTT. Translation gives CASNEVAGVGELFF.

The chain has TRBV7-8 and TRBJ1-4; D is possibly TRBD1 (6 bases). From germline, CDR1 is SGHVS and CDR2 FQNEAQ. The CDR3 is made up of 15 amino acids. Trimming stripped 5 bases from V and 10 bases from J, with 20 bases between. CDR3 in amino acids: CASSAPDSRRGKLFF. The DNA of the CDR3 is TGTGCCAGCAGCGCCCCGGACAGCAGACGGGGAAAACTGTTTTTT.

V is TRBV27 and J is TRBJ1-4; D may be TRBD1 (6 bases). V dropped 8 bases and J dropped 6 bases, with 16 bases sitting between them. Germline V gives CDR1 MNHEY, CDR2 SMNVEV (reference sequence). This CDR3 has 14 amino acids. This CDR3 reads CASSGVGPYEKLFF. The CDR3 nucleotides are TGTGCCAGCTCAGGGGTTGGACCTTATGAAAAACTGTTTTTT.

This clone was counted between two and nine times. The chain has TRBV19 and TRBJ1-3; D is undetermined. Germline V gives CDR1 LNHDA, CDR2 SQIVND (reference sequence). This CDR3 region has 15 residues. V was trimmed by 3 bases and J by 0 bases, leaving 9 bases between them. This chain's CDR3 is CASSIGQISGNTIYF. The CDR3 region has the DNA TGTGCCAGTAGTATCGGTCAAATCTCTGGAAACACCATATATTTT. Full variable domain (remainder filled in from reference TRBV19 and TRBJ1-3): DGGITQSPKYLFRKEGQNVTLSCEQNLNHDAMYWYRQDPGQGLRLIYYSQIVNDFQKGDIAEGYSVSREKKESFPLTVTSAQKNPTAFYLCASSIGQISGNTIYFGEGSWLTVV.